Included here is one T cell receptor (beta chain) sequence, with context. Its antigen is not known. CDR3 size: 20 residues. The junction had 22 bases not matched to a gene; V was cut back by 3 bases and J by 6 bases. CDR1 and CDR2 from the germline V gene are WSHSY and SAAADI. This specimen belongs to a study of cytomegalovirus exposure and HLA in healthy donors. It was with 60 Vbeta and 13 Jbeta primers that the PCR ran. Assay: immunoSEQ multiplex PCR; the TCRdb copy retains only in-frame clones and omits some. The table lists about 250,000 clones, over 75% of them singletons. Whole-study findings and limits: With later analysis, a missense DCLRE1C variant became linked to TCR beta V- and J-gene trimming.

What was sequenced was PBMCs. This TCR derives from a boy between 5 and 17 years old in good health and CMV-seronegative. The chain combines TRBV10-2 with TRBJ1-4; TRBD1 aligns across 7 bases. CDR3 loop: CASSDPLGRQAPQGYEKLFF. The CDR3 DNA reads TGCGCCAGCAGTGACCCATTGGGGAGGCAGGCCCCACAGGGGTATGAAAAACTGTTTTTT.